The present entry profiles one T cell receptor beta chain with its context. Its target is unknown. This table comes from immunoSEQ multiplex PCR, and its TCRdb copy is limited to in-frame clones, with some not included. The data hold 120,000 or so clones, with around nine tenths observed a single time. The data derive from a study of T cell responses to AZD1222 COVID-19 vaccine. Study overall: Recipients boosted at about 4 weeks or about 12 weeks are pooled. Study findings and constraints: Most donors were white British, females outnumbered males, and clonal diversity was possibly underestimated. The CD4 TCRs associated with vaccination extended across spike and predominated at 160-218 and 743-854.

The ends lost 4 bases at V and 6 bases at J; junction bases unmatched: 3. Germline values: CDR1 SGHNT, CDR2 YYREEE (reference sequence). CDR3 size: 13 residues. The source material was peripheral blood, sampled on day 0 of AZD1222 vaccination. This chain joins TRBV5-4 and TRBJ1-4; the match to TRBD1 covers 7 bases. The sequence derives from an adult in good health. CDR3 bases: TGTGCCAGCAGCCGTGGACAGGATGAAAAACTGTTTTTT. Amino acid sequence: CASSRGQDEKLFF. Complete variable domain (other parts from reference TRBV5-4 and TRBJ1-4): ETGVTQSPTHLIKTRGQQVTLRCSSQSGHNTVSWYQQALGQGPQFIFQYYREEENGRGNFPPRFSGLQFPNYSSELNVNALELDDSALYLCASSRGQDEKLFFGSGTQLSVL.